This TCR beta chain was obtained from a study of radiotherapy plus CTLA-4 blockade in lung cancer. Overall study context: Disease control was seen in roughly 30% of patients, objective responses in roughly 17%.

The count of this clone is one. Its antigen is as yet unknown. Data came from immunoSEQ multiplex PCR; TCRdb stores just in-frame clones and leaves some out. The sample holds roughly 50,000 clones; 79% are singletons and the top ten take about 2.9%. Findings and limits, study-wide: The best predictor of response was reported to be early blood T cell clone dynamics, with interferon-beta. Radiotherapy was combined with ipilimumab, and tumor-derived TCR clones then expanded in blood.

With ipilimumab providing CTLA-4 blockade, focal radiation was administered to patients who had chemo-refractory metastatic non-small-cell lung cancer. Between the trimmed V and J ends, which lost 10 bases and 1 base, there was a span of 13 bases. CDR1 is ENHRY, CDR2 SYGVKD, per germline. The CDR3 contains 13 residues. The genes are TRBV10-3 and TRBJ2-5; no clear D. The clonotype comes from a human donor with non-small cell lung cancer who had a partial response to radiotherapy plus ipilimumab. The input for sequencing was peripheral blood, taken from a patient treated with radiotherapy plus ipilimumab. DNA of the CDR3: TGTGCCAATCGTATGGAGTCCCAAGAGACCCAGTACTTC. It translates to CANRMESQETQYF.